Sequencing of this T cell receptor beta chain was carried out in a study of cytomegalovirus exposure and HLA in healthy donors. A multiplex PCR was run with 60 Vbeta primers and 13 Jbeta primers. Using immunoSEQ multiplex PCR, the repertoire was profiled, and TCRdb retains in-frame clones only, with some absent. The table lists around 130,000 clones, roughly 79% of them singletons, with around 0.7% in the top ten. Germline CDR1 is SEHNR and CDR2 is FQNEAQ (reference sequence). V dropped 1 base and J dropped 1 base, with 16 bases sitting between them. The CDR3 extends over 17 amino acids. Study-wide results and caveats: It was taken for granted in presence/absence analyses that sequencing depth across donors was roughly uniform.

This clone appeared a single time. Its antigen is still unknown. The sample was PBMCs. The chain couples TRBV7-9 to TRBJ2-5; D is perhaps TRBD1 (6 bases). This receptor was obtained from a man aged 18 to 29 in good health and CMV-seronegative. The chain's CDR3 is CASSLGKRRTAQETQYF. DNA of the CDR3: TGTGCCAGCAGCTTAGGAAAGAGAAGGACAGCCCAAGAGACCCAGTACTTC. Complete variable domain (other parts from reference TRBV7-9 and TRBJ2-5): DTGVSQNPRHKITKRGQNVTFRCDPISEHNRLYWYRQTLGQGPEFLTYFQNEAQLEKSRLLSDRFSAERPKGSFSTLEIQRTEQGDSAMYLCASSLGKRRTAQETQYFGPGTRLLVL.